This T cell receptor (beta chain) was observed in a study of shared clonotypes between healthy human individuals. Study results and limitations: Generation of non-shared clonotypes was less probable than generation of clonotypes shared by all four donors.

Investigators divided CD4+ cells into CD45RA+ naive and CD45RA-negative memory subsets. Comments on this clone: Its antigen is currently unknown.

V lost 5 bases, J lost 5 bases, and 6 bases stayed unmatched. The germline V gene encodes CDR1 MNHEY and CDR2 SVGAGI. The CDR3 is made up of 15 amino acids. Some clones are missing from TCRdb's copy, which holds only in-frame ones; the method was immunoSEQ multiplex PCR. The sample contains under 2,500,000 clones, approximately 95% of which appear only once. The source material was naive CD4+ T cells sorted from blood. Subset reported: CD45RA+ positively selected. The chain combines TRBV6-5 with TRBJ1-4, with 9 bases aligning to TRBD1. The receptor comes from a man aged 18-30 years in good health. DNA for the CDR3: TGTGCCAGCAGTCGGGGACAGGGAAGGAATGAAAAACTGTTTTTT. This codes for CASSRGQGRNEKLFF.